Below are 31 T cell receptor beta chains sequenced from a single sample in a study of blood T cell repertoires in COVID-19. Clones were read by immunoSEQ multiplex PCR, and TCRdb kept only the in-frame ones, dropping some. This table has tens of thousands of clones, over 90% appearing once. Material: peripheral blood. The receptors derive from a man aged 55 to 69 with acute or convalescent COVID-19.

The V and J genes are TRBV5-4 and TRBJ2-3, with 12 nucleotides matching TRBD2. Trimming cost V 0 bases and J 0 bases; bases outside gene matches: 5. This CDR3 comprises 18 residues. The germline V gene has CDR1 SGHNT and CDR2 YYREEE (reference sequence). Here the CDR3 DNA reads TGTGCCAGCAGCTTGGAACTAGCGGGAGGCTCTAGCACAGATACGCAGTATTTT. Protein: CASSLELAGGSSTDTQYF.

The chain uses TRBV19 and TRBJ2-5, with 7 nucleotides matching TRBD2. Germline values: CDR1 LNHDA, CDR2 SQIVND (reference sequence). The J segment lost 1 base and the V segment lost 1 base, leaving 3 bases of the junction unmatched. CDR3 length: 15 residues. The CDR3 protein is CASSIGGGSQETQYF. In DNA form, the CDR3 reads TGTGCCAGTAGTATAGGGGGGGGGTCCCAAGAGACCCAGTACTTC.

V usage is TRBV7-8 and J usage is TRBJ1-6; D may be TRBD1 (6 bases). The V and J ends lost 5 bases and 11 bases respectively, with 19 bases between them. The CDR3 contains 15 residues. Germline V gene lookup returns CDR1 SGHVS and CDR2 FQNEAQ. CDR3: CASSRGQPTSTPLHF. The CDR3 DNA reads TGTGCCAGCAGCCGAGGACAGCCGACCTCCACACCCCTCCACTTT.

This chain connects TRBV19 to TRBJ2-7; 8 bases align to TRBD1. Germline V CDR1 and CDR2: LNHDA, SQIVND (reference sequence). Losses at the gene ends were 1 base for V and 2 bases for J; bases not matched to a gene: 4. The CDR3 contains 15 residues. In nucleotides, the CDR3 is TGTGCCAGTAGTATAGGACAGGGGCCAGCCTACGAGCAGTACTTC. Amino acid sequence: CASSIGQGPAYEQYF.

This clone showed up just once. CDR3 region: CASSQALAGAGEQYF. The CDR3 bases are TGTGCCAGCAGCCAAGCCCTAGCGGGAGCGGGTGAGCAGTACTTC. The chain links TRBV4-2 to TRBJ2-7; 10 nucleotides agree with TRBD2. V shed 1 base, J shed 7 bases, and the junction held 7 bases outside the gene matches. The CDR3 contains 15 residues. Per the germline V gene, CDR1 is LGHNA and CDR2 is YNFKEQ.

This sequence joins TRBV7-2 and TRBJ2-7; D unclear. Deletions cut 3 bases from V and 2 bases from J, with 8 bases between. Germline-derived CDR1 and CDR2 are SGHTA and FQGNSA. The CDR3 totals 13 residues. The CDR3 spells CASSFGQAYEQYF. CDR3 DNA: TGTGCCAGCAGCTTTGGCCAAGCCTACGAGCAGTACTTC.

The chain recombines TRBV9 with TRBJ2-7; weak D call: TRBD2 (5 bases). Germline V lookup: CDR1 SGDLS, CDR2 YYNGEE. The CDR3 consists of 15 residues. V lost 0 bases and J 2 bases, leaving 12 bases between the germline ends. The CDR3 sequence: CASSVGSSRTYEQYF. The CDR3 DNA reads as TGTGCCAGCAGCGTAGGATCTAGCAGAACCTACGAGCAGTACTTC.

The V call is TRBV27, the J call TRBJ2-7; TRBD2 agrees at 11 bases. V lost 2 bases, J lost 4 bases, and 7 bases stayed unmatched. The CDR3 has 16 residues. Germline CDR1 and CDR2: MNHEY and SMNVEV (reference sequence). The CDR3 region is CASSLLPGTSGYEQYF. The CDR3 DNA reads TGTGCCAGCAGTTTACTCCCCGGGACTAGCGGATACGAGCAGTACTTC.

The chain links TRBV13 to TRBJ2-1; TRBD1 aligns across 11 bases. Germline trimming cut 5 bases from V and 8 bases from J; bases unmatched to any gene: 8. The length of the CDR3 is 15 residues. The germline V gene encodes CDR1 PRHDT and CDR2 FYEKMQ (reference sequence). The DNA of the CDR3 is TGTGCCAGCAGCCTCAAGGACAGGGGGCACGATGAGCAGTTCTTC. Its protein is CASSLKDRGHDEQFF.

CDR3 amino acids: CASTLRQGIPYEQYF. As DNA, the CDR3 is TGTGCCAGCACTTTACGACAGGGGATACCCTACGAGCAGTACTTC. The chain joins TRBV6-7 to TRBJ2-7, with 8 bases matching TRBD1. TRBV6-7 falls under the ORF class, with uncertain function. Trimming cost V 7 bases and J 2 bases; bases outside gene matches: 10. The CDR3 length is 15 residues.

The chain uses TRBV7-9 and TRBJ2-1; 14 positions agree with TRBD2. CDR1 is SEHNR, CDR2 FQNEAQ, per germline (reference sequence). The junction had 9 bases not matched to a gene; V was cut back by 5 bases and J by 6 bases. This CDR3 is 17 amino acids long. CDR3 DNA sequence: TGTGCCAGCAGCGCACAAGGGACTAGCGGGAGAGGCAATGAGCAGTTCTTC. This gives the protein CASSAQGTSGRGNEQFF.

The rearrangement links TRBV4-2 to TRBJ2-5; 11 bases align to TRBD2. CDR1 is LGHNA, CDR2 YNFKEQ, per germline. The CDR3 sequence is 14 residues long. The junction had 2 bases not matched to a gene; V was cut back by 4 bases and J by 4 bases. CDR3 region: CASSPSGRRETQYF. DNA for the CDR3: TGTGCCAGCAGCCCTAGCGGGAGGCGAGAGACCCAGTACTTC.

The chain is built from TRBV6-5 and TRBJ1-1; the D is unclear. Germline values: CDR1 MNHEY, CDR2 SVGAGI. Trimming shortened V by 10 bases and J by 1 base, and 16 bases separated the two germline ends. The CDR3 is 14 residues long. The CDR3 loop reads CAINNPSRNTEAFF. The CDR3 DNA follows: TGTGCCATCAACAACCCCTCACGGAACACTGAAGCTTTCTTT.

The rearrangement joins TRBV5-5 to TRBJ1-5; TRBD1 matches at 7 bases. The trim removed 2 bases at V and 5 bases at J, leaving 7 bases unmatched. There are 15 residues in the CDR3. Germline V gene sequence: CDR1 SGHKS, CDR2 YYEKEE (reference sequence). The CDR3, as DNA: TGTGCCAGCAGCTTTGAAGGACAGGCCTATCAGCCCCAGCATTTT. Encoded protein: CASSFEGQAYQPQHF.

This clone was seen just once. This chain connects TRBV11-1 to TRBJ2-1, with 14 bases fitting TRBD2. Germline trimming cut 0 bases from V and 12 bases from J; bases unmatched to any gene: 10. CDR1 is SGHAT and CDR2 is FQDESV in the germline V gene (reference sequence). This CDR3 has 17 residues. The CDR3 bases are TGTGCCAGCAGCTTAGCACCGACTAGCGGGAGGGCCCTCTCGCAGTTCTTC. This codes for CASSLAPTSGRALSQFF.

The genes are TRBV7-2 and TRBJ2-5; possible D gene TRBD1, 5 bases. CDR1 and CDR2 from the germline V gene are SGHTA and FQGNSA. V lost 5 bases to trimming and J lost 5 bases, with 12 bases between them. This CDR3 is built from 13 residues. The CDR3 reads CASSSQGQETQYF. The CDR3 nucleotides are TGTGCCAGCAGCAGTCAGGGTCAGGAGACCCAGTACTTC.

J is TRBJ2-1 and V is TRBV4-1; D is possibly TRBD1 (6 bases). From germline, CDR1 is MGHRA and CDR2 YSYEKL. The CDR3 is made up of 13 amino acids. With 5 bases removed from V and 5 bases from J, the gap between germline ends came to 10 bases. The CDR3 bases are TGCGCCAGCAGCTTGGGACAAGACAATGAGCAGTTCTTC. Translated, it gives CASSLGQDNEQFF.

The V call is TRBV25-1, the J call TRBJ2-3; TRBD2 is a possible D gene (6 bases). Trimming pared 3 bases from V and 3 bases from J, leaving 16 bases between. Germline-derived CDR1 and CDR2 are MGHDK and SYGVNS. The CDR3 has 16 amino acids. CDR3 residues: CASSDPSERGTDTQYF. The CDR3 DNA reads as TGTGCCAGCAGTGATCCTAGCGAGCGCGGGACAGATACGCAGTATTTT.

The chain is built from TRBV6-2 or TRBV6-3 and TRBJ1-2; D is uncertain. This CDR3 is built from 15 residues. The germline V gene has CDR1 MNHEY and CDR2 SVGEGT. V was cut by 3 bases and J by 5 bases, with 16 bases left in between. As DNA, the CDR3 is TGTGCCAGCAGTTATCGCTTGGCAGGATATTATGGCTACACCTTC. Its protein product is CASSYRLAGYYGYTF.

V usage is TRBV3-1 (or the pseudogene TRBV3-2) and J usage is TRBJ2-7; D perhaps matches TRBD1 (6 bases). V lost 0 bases and J 0 bases, leaving 12 bases between the germline ends. CDR3 size: 16 residues. Per germline, CDR1 LGHDT and CDR2 YNNKEL (reference sequence). The CDR3 region has the DNA TGTGCCAGCAGCCAAGATCGAACAGGGACCTCCTACGAGCAGTACTTC. Its translation is CASSQDRTGTSYEQYF.

J is TRBJ2-3 and V is TRBV29-1; D is uncertain. Trimming stripped 4 bases from V and 0 bases from J, with 11 bases between. The CDR3 runs to 14 residues. CDR1 is SQVTM, CDR2 ANQGSEA, per germline. CDR3 in amino acids: CSVVGLLSTDTQYF. In DNA form, the CDR3 reads TGCAGCGTTGTTGGTCTACTTAGCACAGATACGCAGTATTTT.

This chain uses TRBV2 with TRBJ2-7; D may be TRBD1 (5 bases). The CDR3 has 14 amino acids. Looked up from germline, CDR1 is SNHLY and CDR2 is FYNNEI. Trimming shortened V by 1 base and J by 5 bases, and 12 bases separated the two germline ends. CDR3 in amino acids: CASSEGGPGDEQYF. The CDR3 bases are TGTGCCAGCAGTGAAGGGGGCCCAGGAGACGAGCAGTACTTC.

This clone came up once. The chain combines TRBV9 with TRBJ2-5, with D perhaps matching TRBD1 (6 bases). This CDR3 region has 15 residues. Germline values: CDR1 SGDLS, CDR2 YYNGEE. V shed 0 bases and J shed 5 bases, with 14 bases lying between them. The CDR3 region is CASSVGVAGDETQYF. The CDR3 DNA reads as TGTGCCAGCAGCGTAGGGGTTGCAGGGGACGAGACCCAGTACTTC.

The V call is TRBV11-3, the J call TRBJ2-7; the match to TRBD1 covers 9 bases. The CDR3 is 15 residues long. CDR1 is SGHNT and CDR2 is YENEEA in the germline V gene. V was clipped by 7 bases and J by 7 bases; unmatched bases: 14. Here the CDR3 DNA reads TGTGCCAGCACTTGGGGGGACAGGGTAAGGGAAGAGCAGTACTTC. It is translated as CASTWGDRVREEQYF. The full variable domain, in which reference TRBV11-3 and TRBJ2-7 provide the parts outside the CDR3, is EAGVVQSPRYKIIEKKQPVAFWCNPISGHNTLYWYLQNLGQGPELLIRYENEEAVDDSQLPKDRFSAERLKGVDSTLKIQPAELGDSAVYLCASTWGDRVREEQYFGPGTRLTVT.

This clone was picked up a small number of times. V is TRBV5-1 and J is TRBJ2-6; D gene uncertain. Trimming removed 5 bases at V and 1 base at J, with 4 bases between. CDR1 is SGHRS, CDR2 YFSETQ, per germline. The CDR3 extends over 13 amino acids. The chain's CDR3 is CASSTSGANVLTF. CDR3 DNA sequence: TGCGCCAGCAGTACTTCTGGGGCCAACGTCCTGACTTTC.

CDR3 nucleotide sequence: TGTGCCAGCAGCGACAGCGGGAGTATGGATGAGCAGTTCTTC. This translates into CASSDSGSMDEQFF. The chain uses TRBV5-4 and TRBJ2-1; 8 nucleotides line up with TRBD2. Germline loops: CDR1 SGHNT, CDR2 YYREEE (reference sequence). This CDR3 contains 14 residues. The J segment lost 8 bases and the V segment lost 4 bases, leaving 8 bases of the junction unmatched.

The rearrangement links TRBV28 to TRBJ1-2; D might be TRBD1 (6 bases). This CDR3 has 15 residues. CDR1 is MDHEN and CDR2 is SYDVKM in the germline V gene. Trimming stripped 3 bases from V and 6 bases from J, with 17 bases between. CDR3 sequence reads: CASSFPGGTSNGYTF. The CDR3 DNA reads TGTGCCAGCAGTTTCCCGGGGGGCACCTCTAATGGCTACACCTTC.

The chain couples TRBV19 to TRBJ2-1; 15 nucleotides agree with TRBD2. Germline CDR1 and CDR2: LNHDA and SQIVND (reference sequence). Trimming took 4 bases from V and 14 from J; bases not matched to a gene: 6. The CDR3 length is 14 residues. CDR3 nucleotide sequence: TGTGCCAGTAGTAAAGGACTAGCGGGAGGGCCGGAGTTCTTC. Protein sequence: CASSKGLAGGPEFF. Full variable domain (missing parts from reference TRBV19 and TRBJ2-1): DGGITQSPKYLFRKEGQNVTLSCEQNLNHDAMYWYRQDPGQGLRLIYYSQIVNDFQKGDIAEGYSVSREKKESFPLTVTSAQKNPTAFYLCASSKGLAGGPEFFGPGTRLTVL.

V gene TRBV29-1 combines with J gene TRBJ2-1; D could derive from TRBD1 or TRBD2 (5 bases each). The CDR3 covers 13 residues. Germline V gives CDR1 SQVTM, CDR2 ANQGSEA. V was pared by 7 bases and J by 7 bases, with 17 bases between. The CDR3 loop reads CSADSGSGNEQFF. The CDR3 bases are TGCAGCGCTGACAGTGGATCGGGAAATGAGCAGTTCTTC.

The chain carries TRBV11-2 and TRBJ2-5, with 7 nucleotides matching TRBD2. The germline CDR1 and CDR2 sequences are SGHAT and FQNNGV. This CDR3 contains 16 residues. The V segment lost 4 bases and the J segment 5 bases; nucleotides outside the gene matches: 13. CDR3 protein: CASSSLGGSLLETQYF. The CDR3 coding sequence is TGTGCCAGCAGCTCCCTAGGCGGGAGTCTTCTGGAGACCCAGTACTTC.

The V and J genes are TRBV3-1 (or the pseudogene TRBV3-2) and TRBJ2-7; 9 bases line up with TRBD1. The CDR3 totals 15 residues. With 1 base clipped from V and 3 bases from J, the junction kept 4 bases outside the gene matches. Germline values: CDR1 LGHDT, CDR2 YNNKEL (reference sequence). The CDR3 loop reads CASSQVGGQGYEQYF. CDR3 nucleotide sequence: TGTGCCAGCAGCCAAGTTGGGGGACAGGGCTACGAGCAGTACTTC.